This TCR beta chain was documented in a study of patients and donors after allogeneic stem cell transplantation. The length of the CDR3 is 13 residues. V lost 4 bases to trimming and J lost 1 base, with 8 bases between them. TCRdb passed the RT-PCR reads through MiXCR, listing each CDR3 protein once. Of about a million distinct CDR3 sequences listed, roughly 18% are singletons. The sample holds many counts of this clonotype. V is TRBV12-3 or TRBV12-4 and J is TRBJ2-7; maybe TRBD1 (5 bases). The TCR comes from a human donor who was either an allogeneic HSCT recipient or a stem cell or donor lymphocyte infusion donor (not recorded which). It is not recorded whose cells these are; they may come from a transplant donor. Sequencing was performed on blood, either unsorted or a sorted T cell fraction (not recorded which). The CDR3 loop reads CASSSDTSYEQYF. In DNA, the CDR3 is TGTGCCAGCAGTTCGGACACATCCTACGAGCAGTACTTC.